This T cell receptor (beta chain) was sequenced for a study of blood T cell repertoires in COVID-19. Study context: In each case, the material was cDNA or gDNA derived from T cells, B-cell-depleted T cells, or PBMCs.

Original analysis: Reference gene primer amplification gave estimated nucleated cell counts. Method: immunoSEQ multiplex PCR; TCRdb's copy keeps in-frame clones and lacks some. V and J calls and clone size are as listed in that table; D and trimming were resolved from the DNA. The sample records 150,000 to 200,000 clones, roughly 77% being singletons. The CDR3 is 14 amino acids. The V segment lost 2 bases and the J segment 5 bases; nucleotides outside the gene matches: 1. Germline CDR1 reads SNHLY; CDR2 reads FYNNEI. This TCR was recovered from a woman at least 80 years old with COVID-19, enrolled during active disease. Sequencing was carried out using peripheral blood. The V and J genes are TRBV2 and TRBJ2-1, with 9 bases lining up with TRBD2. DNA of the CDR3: TGTGCCAGCAGTGAACTAGCGGGGAACAATGAGCAGTTCTTC. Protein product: CASSELAGNNEQFF.